This TCR beta chain originates from a study of blood T cell repertoires in COVID-19. Study background: Italy, Spain and the United States were the sources of the convalescent and acute COVID-19 samples. Sources were T cells, B-cell-depleted T cells, or PBMCs; the material itself was cDNA or gDNA.

How the authors handled the data: Amplified reference gene primers provided the basis for estimating nucleated cell counts. The assay was immunoSEQ multiplex PCR, and TCRdb's table has in-frame clones only and misses some. Clone size and the V and J calls come from that table; the DNA yielded D and trimming. This table holds roughly 250,000 clones, roughly 87% found once. The trim removed 9 bases at V and 2 bases at J, leaving 12 bases unmatched. The V gene's germline CDR1 is MNHEY and CDR2 SVGAGI. The CDR3 length is 15 residues. The chain uses TRBV6-5 and TRBJ2-7, with 8 positions matching TRBD1. The sequenced material came from peripheral blood. This sequence originates from a woman aged 30 to 39 with acute or convalescent COVID-19. CDR3 protein: CASQLLGQATYEQYF. For the CDR3, the DNA is TGTGCCAGTCAATTACTGGGACAGGCGACCTACGAGCAGTACTTC.